This is a list of T cell receptor beta chains from one sample in a study of control samples from healthy donors and cancer patients. TCRdb's table, derived via immunoSEQ multiplex PCR, lists solely in-frame clones and lacks some. This table holds some 140,000 clones, roughly 92% found once. The material sequenced was blood. The source is a man in his thirties or forties in good health. Each CDR3 is given with its conserved first and last residue. A D gene is named only where the DNA matches it firmly. Clone size appears in some rows only: once, few, many, or a class for an expanded clone.

J gene,D gene,V gene,clone size,CDR3 DNA,CDR3 protein
TRBJ2-5,TRBD2,TRBV28,NA,TGTGCCAGCAGTCCTAGCGGGATGGGGAGAAAAGAGACCCAGTACTTC,CASSPSGMGRKETQYF
TRBJ1-5,NA,TRBV28,NA,TGTGCCAGCGAGTTCACGCTTAGCAATCAGCCCCAGCATTTT,CASEFTLSNQPQHF
TRBJ2-7,NA,TRBV5-4,NA,TGTGCCAGCAGTCACTCAACCCTCTACAACGAGCAGTACTTC,CASSHSTLYNEQYF
TRBJ2-5,TRBD1,TRBV2,NA,TGTGCCAGCAGTGTTTTGGGACAGGGAAGCGAGACCCAGTACTTC,CASSVLGQGSETQYF
TRBJ1-4,TRBD1,TRBV28,once,TGTGCCAGCAGTCCCCGACAGGGGGCGGGGGAAAAACTGTTTTTT,CASSPRQGAGEKLFF
TRBJ2-3,TRBD2,TRBV5-4,NA,TGTGCCAGCAGGAAGACTAGCGGGAGAGGCACAGATACGCAGTATTTT,CASRKTSGRGTDTQYF
TRBJ2-7,NA,TRBV5-1,NA,TGCGCCAGCAGCTCCAACGCGGACACCTTCTCCTACGAGCAGTACTTC,CASSSNADTFSYEQYF
TRBJ2-7,NA,TRBV28,NA,TGTGCCAGCAGTTTATCCCCACCGGGACACAAGATCTCCTACGAGCAGTACTTC,CASSLSPPGHKISYEQYF
TRBJ1-4,NA,TRBV7-9,once,TGTGCCAGCAGCCCCGGAGACAGAAAACTGTTTTTT,CASSPGDRKLFF
TRBJ1-1,NA,TRBV15,NA,TGTGCCACCAGCCAAGGGAACACTGAAGCTTTCTTT,CATSQGNTEAFF
TRBJ1-4,NA,TRBV15,NA,TGTGCCACCAGCCTCCACAGGAATGAAAAACTGTTTTTT,CATSLHRNEKLFF
TRBJ1-1,TRBD1,TRBV28,NA,TGTGCCAGCAGTCTGTGGGCAAGGAGACAGGGAGCTTTCTTT,CASSLWARRQGAFF
TRBJ2-2,TRBD2,TRBV30,NA,TGTGCCTGGAGTGTCGGGACTAGCGGGTACACCGGGGAGCTGTTTTTT,CAWSVGTSGYTGELFF
TRBJ1-6,TRBD1,TRBV19,NA,TGTGCCAGCAGGGACAGGGAAAATAATTCACCCCTCCACTTT,CASRDRENNSPLHF
TRBJ1-1,NA,TRBV9,NA,TGTGCCAGCAGCTTACAGGGTAGTTCTGAAGCTTTCTTT,CASSLQGSSEAFF
TRBJ2-2,NA,TRBV3-1/TRBV3-2,NA,TGTGCCAGCAGCCAAGGTGGCGGGGAGCTGTTTTTT,CASSQGGGELFF
TRBJ2-7,NA,TRBV4-1,NA,TGCGCCAGCAGCCAAGTCCATGCCTACGAGCAGTACTTC,CASSQVHAYEQYF
TRBJ2-1,NA,TRBV9,once,TGTGCCAGCAGCCCCTTGAAGTCACTTGAGCAGTTCTTC,CASSPLKSLEQFF
TRBJ1-1,NA,TRBV7-9,NA,TGTGCCAGCAGCCCACCGGGAGGGGGTGAAGCTTTCTTT,CASSPPGGGEAFF
TRBJ2-2,TRBD2,TRBV27,NA,TGTGCCAGCAGTGTGACTAGCGTATGGACCGGGGAGCTGTTTTTT,CASSVTSVWTGELFF
TRBJ1-2,NA,TRBV6-2/TRBV6-3,NA,TGTGCCAGCAGTTACTTCGGACAGAGCTATGGCTACACCTTC,CASSYFGQSYGYTF
TRBJ1-6,NA,TRBV12-5,NA,TGTGCTAGTGGTCCCTCAGGTGGGAAAAATAATTCACCCCTCCACTTT,CASGPSGGKNNSPLHF
TRBJ1-1,NA,TRBV5-5,NA,TGTGCCAGCAGCTTGGTTGCAGGGACGAACACTGAAGCTTTCTTT,CASSLVAGTNTEAFF
TRBJ2-7,TRBD2,TRBV2,NA,TGTGCCAGCAGTGCCCACCTAACTAGCGGGAGAAGCAACGAGCAGTACTTC,CASSAHLTSGRSNEQYF
TRBJ2-1,TRBD2,TRBV29-1,few,TGCAGCGTTGATACTAGCGGGAGTAATGAGCAGTTCTTC,CSVDTSGSNEQFF
TRBJ2-1,NA,TRBV4-1,NA,TGCGCCAGCAGCCCAGCCCGGCTAGCGAAGGGCTATGAGCAGTTCTTC,CASSPARLAKGYEQFF
TRBJ2-7,NA,TRBV29-1,NA,TGCAGCGTAGGTCCAGCCTCCTACGAGCAGTACTTC,CSVGPASYEQYF
TRBJ1-6,NA,TRBV5-4,NA,TGTGCCAGCAGCTATGGGGGGGATAATTCACCCCTCCACTTT,CASSYGGDNSPLHF
TRBJ1-1,TRBD1,TRBV5-8,NA,TGTGCCAGCAGCTTGGTGCTCGGTGGGGGGACAGAGTTAAACACTGAAGCTTTCTTT,CASSLVLGGGTELNTEAFF
TRBJ2-3,TRBD1,TRBV19,once,TGTGCCAGTAGTAAGGGGGCATTCACAGATACGCAGTATTTT,CASSKGAFTDTQYF
TRBJ1-2,TRBD1,TRBV30,NA,TGTGCCTGGGTGAAAACAGGACAGGCGATTGATGGCTACACCTTC,CAWVKTGQAIDGYTF
TRBJ2-7,NA,TRBV30,NA,TGTGCCCTAAGAAAGACAGCAAGCTACGAGCAGTACTTC,CALRKTASYEQYF
TRBJ2-1,TRBD1,TRBV27,NA,TGTGCCAGCAGTACCTCGACAGGGGCTTTGGAGCAGTTCTTC,CASSTSTGALEQFF
TRBJ2-7,TRBD2,TRBV5-5,NA,TGTGCCAGCAGCCCTAGGTCACTAGCGGTCTACGAGCAGTACTTC,CASSPRSLAVYEQYF
TRBJ2-1,NA,TRBV12-3/TRBV12-4,NA,TGTGCCAGCAGTTTAACGGGTCCGACTGAGCAGTTCTTC,CASSLTGPTEQFF
TRBJ2-2,NA,TRBV29-1,once,TGCAGCGTTGAAGATGGCGCCGGGGAGCTGTTTTTT,CSVEDGAGELFF
TRBJ2-1,TRBD1,TRBV6-5,once,TGTGCCAGAAACAGGGGTCCGCGGAATGAGCAGTTCTTC,CARNRGPRNEQFF